The T cell receptor beta chain described here comes from a study of identical twins. Points from the study as a whole: Out-of-frame beta chain sequences displayed weaker excess sharing between twins.

Remarks on this clonotype: Antigen specificity is unknown.

Germline V lookup: CDR1 DFQATT, CDR2 SNEGSKA (reference sequence). The CDR3 is made up of 15 amino acids. The germline V and J ends were trimmed by 6 bases and 0 bases, with 15 bases remaining between them. TCRdb reprocessed the 5' RACE reads with MiXCR, giving one entry per CDR3 protein. The table lists some 900,000 distinct CDR3 sequences, roughly 12% of them singletons. These same data were also listed under a study on yellow fever vaccine responses in identical twins.

The TCR comes from a woman between 18 and 29 years old in good health. The V gene is TRBV20-1, the J gene TRBJ1-5; D not resolved. The specimen was PBMCs. The CDR3 DNA is TGCAGTGCCACCCACCGGACGGGTAGCAATCAGCCCCAGCATTTT. Protein: CSATHRTGSNQPQHF.